These 14 T cell receptor beta chains were all obtained from the same sample, sequenced in a study of PD-L1 blockade in urothelial cancer. Method: immunoSEQ multiplex PCR; TCRdb's copy keeps in-frame clones and lacks some. Of roughly 100,000 clones in the sample, around 85% were seen once. This sample comprised PBMCs, obtained around atezolizumab (anti-PD-L1) treatment. The receptors were sampled from a man aged 50 to 60 with urothelial cancer.

V gene TRBV7-8 combines with J gene TRBJ1-1; 10 bases are a match to TRBD1. Germline CDR1 SGHVS, CDR2 FQNEAQ. The CDR3 loop spans 13 amino acids. Trimming at V came to 7 bases and at J to 4 bases, leaving 3 bases not matched to a gene. The CDR3 loop reads CASNGQGVTEAFF. CDR3 sequence (DNA): TGTGCCAGCAACGGACAGGGGGTCACTGAAGCTTTCTTT. Combining the CDR3 with reference TRBV7-8 and TRBJ1-1 gives the whole variable domain GAGVSQSPRYKVAKRGQDVALRCDPISGHVSLFWYQQALGQGPEFLTYFQNEAQLDKSGLPSDRFFAERPEGSVSTLKIQRTQQEDSAVYLCASNGQGVTEAFFGQGTRLTVV.

The rearrangement uses TRBV19 and TRBJ1-2, with 10 bases fitting TRBD1. Trimming took 4 bases from V and 8 from J; bases not matched to a gene: 13. Germline V gene data show CDR1 as LNHDA and CDR2 as SQIVND (reference sequence). This CDR3 comprises 16 residues. The CDR3 loop is CASSSPPGQGRMGYTF. CDR3 bases: TGTGCCAGTAGTAGCCCCCCGGGACAGGGGCGCATGGGCTACACCTTC. The complete variable domain, with remaining parts taken from reference TRBV19 and TRBJ1-2, reads DGGITQSPKYLFRKEGQNVTLSCEQNLNHDAMYWYRQDPGQGLRLIYYSQIVNDFQKGDIAEGYSVSREKKESFPLTVTSAQKNPTAFYLCASSSPPGQGRMGYTFGSGTRLTVV.

The CDR3 sequence is CASSILSARANEKLFF. Written as DNA, the CDR3 is TGTGCCAGTAGTATCTTATCCGCCAGGGCTAATGAAAAACTGTTTTTT. The gene calls are TRBV19 and TRBJ1-4, with D possibly matching TRBD1 (5 bases). Per germline, CDR1 LNHDA and CDR2 SQIVND (reference sequence). The germline V and J ends were trimmed by 3 bases and 3 bases, with 14 bases remaining between them. This CDR3 comprises 16 residues.

V usage is TRBV18 and J usage is TRBJ2-3; D remains ambiguous. Trimming took 3 bases from V and 0 from J, leaving 10 bases between them. Germline V gives CDR1 KGHSH, CDR2 LQKENI. The CDR3 has 15 amino acids. CDR3 nucleotide sequence: TGTGCCAGCTCACCCGCGGCTCAAAGCACAGATACGCAGTATTTT. Its translation: CASSPAAQSTDTQYF.

The chain employs TRBV19 and TRBJ1-5; D is undetermined. The V gene's germline CDR1 is LNHDA and CDR2 SQIVND (reference sequence). Trimming removed 6 bases from V and 9 bases from J, with 9 bases in between. The CDR3 contains 11 residues. CDR3 region: CASRGYGPQHF. The CDR3 DNA reads TGTGCCAGTAGGGGCTATGGGCCCCAGCATTTT.

V gene TRBV18 combines with J gene TRBJ2-3; no definite D call. Per germline, CDR1 KGHSH and CDR2 LQKENI. CDR3 size: 13 residues. The germline V and J ends were trimmed by 2 bases and 11 bases, with 14 bases remaining between them. CDR3 region: CASSPESNLKQYF. CDR3 bases: TGTGCCAGCTCACCAGAGAGCAATTTGAAGCAGTATTTT.

The chain uses TRBV30 and TRBJ1-3; D gene ambiguous. Per the germline V gene, CDR1 is GTSNPN and CDR2 is SVGIG (reference sequence). V lost 2 bases and J lost 0, with 14 bases in between. This CDR3 has 16 amino acids. The CDR3 region is CAWSKRRRNSGNTIYF. The CDR3 DNA is TGTGCCTGGAGTAAGCGACGGAGAAACTCTGGAAACACCATATATTTT. Full variable domain (outside the CDR3, taken from reference TRBV30 and TRBJ1-3): SQTIHQWPATLVQPVGSPLSLECTVEGTSNPNLYWYRQAAGRGLQLLFYSVGIGQISSEVPQNLSASRPQDRQFILSSKKLLLSDSGFYLCAWSKRRRNSGNTIYFGEGSWLTVV.

The chain joins TRBV5-5 to TRBJ2-3; perhaps TRBD1 as D (5 bases). CDR1 is SGHKS and CDR2 is YYEKEE in the germline V gene (reference sequence). V lost 4 bases to trimming and J lost 2 bases, with 17 bases between them. This CDR3 is built from 16 residues. This CDR3 is CASSVTVDLNTDTQYF. CDR3 coding DNA: TGTGCCAGCAGCGTGACAGTAGACCTTAACACAGATACGCAGTATTTT.

This chain uses TRBV5-1 with TRBJ1-4; D is undetermined. CDR3 length equals 15 residues. Per the germline V gene, CDR1 is SGHRS and CDR2 is YFSETQ. The V end was cut by 0 bases, the J end by 0 bases, with 6 bases between. The CDR3 DNA sequence: TGCGCCAGCAGCTTGGAGCCGGCAACTAATGAAAAACTGTTTTTT. It codes for CASSLEPATNEKLFF.

The chain joins TRBV7-9 to TRBJ1-2; D gene ambiguous. This CDR3 has 12 amino acids. Trimming pared 5 bases from V and 8 bases from J, leaving 12 bases between. Germline assignment: CDR1 SEHNR and CDR2 FQNEAQ (reference sequence). Written as DNA, the CDR3 is TGTGCCAGCAGCCTGGAGGATTGGGGCTACACCTTC. This codes for CASSLEDWGYTF.

This chain connects TRBV2 to TRBJ2-1; D possibly corresponds to TRBD2 (6 bases). The CDR3 covers 12 residues. CDR1 SNHLY and CDR2 FYNNEI come from the germline V gene. V was shortened by 6 bases and J by 6 bases, with 9 bases between the two germline ends. The CDR3: CASRSEGNEQFF. The CDR3 DNA reads as TGTGCCAGCAGGTCGGAGGGCAATGAGCAGTTCTTC.

This chain connects TRBV5-1 to TRBJ2-1; 13 nucleotides line up with TRBD2. The trim removed 2 bases at V and 10 bases at J, leaving 9 bases unmatched. Germline V gene lookup returns CDR1 SGHRS and CDR2 YFSETQ. The CDR3 extends over 16 amino acids. The CDR3 here is CASSLTGLAGFEEQFF. CDR3 in DNA: TGCGCCAGCAGCTTAACGGGACTAGCGGGGTTTGAGGAGCAGTTCTTC.

This chain uses TRBV27 with TRBJ2-3; maybe TRBD2 (6 bases). Germline V gene sequence: CDR1 MNHEY, CDR2 SMNVEV (reference sequence). Trimming stripped 5 bases from V and 2 bases from J, with 14 bases between. This CDR3 comprises 15 residues. CDR3 sequence reads: CASSPRDFHTDTQYF. The CDR3, as DNA: TGTGCCAGCAGTCCCCGGGACTTCCACACAGATACGCAGTATTTT.

The CDR3 DNA reads TGCGCCAGCAGCTTGGTTATTAGCGGGAGGCCCGGGAATGAGCAGTTCTTC. Protein: CASSLVISGRPGNEQFF. V usage is TRBV5-1 and J usage is TRBJ2-1; 10 bases agree with TRBD2. Germline CDR1 reads SGHRS; CDR2 reads YFSETQ. The trim removed 0 bases at V and 7 bases at J, leaving 10 bases unmatched. The length of the CDR3 is 17 residues.